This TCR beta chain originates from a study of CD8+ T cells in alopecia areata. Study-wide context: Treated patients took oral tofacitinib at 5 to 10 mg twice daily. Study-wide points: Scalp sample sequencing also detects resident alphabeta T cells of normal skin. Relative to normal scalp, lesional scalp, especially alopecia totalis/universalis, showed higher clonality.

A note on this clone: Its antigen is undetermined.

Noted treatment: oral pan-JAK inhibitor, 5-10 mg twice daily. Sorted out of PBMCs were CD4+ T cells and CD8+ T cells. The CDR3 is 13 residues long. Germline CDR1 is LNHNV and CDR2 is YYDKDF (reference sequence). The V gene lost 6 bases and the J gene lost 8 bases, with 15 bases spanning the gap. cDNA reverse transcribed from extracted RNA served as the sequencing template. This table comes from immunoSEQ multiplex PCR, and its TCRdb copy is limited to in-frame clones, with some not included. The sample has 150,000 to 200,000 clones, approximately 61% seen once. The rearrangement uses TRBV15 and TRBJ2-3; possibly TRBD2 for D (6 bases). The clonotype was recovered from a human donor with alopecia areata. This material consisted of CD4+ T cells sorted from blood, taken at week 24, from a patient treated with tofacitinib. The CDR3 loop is CATRRGGMVTQYF. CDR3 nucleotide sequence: TGTGCCACCAGGAGGGGAGGCATGGTTACGCAGTATTTT.